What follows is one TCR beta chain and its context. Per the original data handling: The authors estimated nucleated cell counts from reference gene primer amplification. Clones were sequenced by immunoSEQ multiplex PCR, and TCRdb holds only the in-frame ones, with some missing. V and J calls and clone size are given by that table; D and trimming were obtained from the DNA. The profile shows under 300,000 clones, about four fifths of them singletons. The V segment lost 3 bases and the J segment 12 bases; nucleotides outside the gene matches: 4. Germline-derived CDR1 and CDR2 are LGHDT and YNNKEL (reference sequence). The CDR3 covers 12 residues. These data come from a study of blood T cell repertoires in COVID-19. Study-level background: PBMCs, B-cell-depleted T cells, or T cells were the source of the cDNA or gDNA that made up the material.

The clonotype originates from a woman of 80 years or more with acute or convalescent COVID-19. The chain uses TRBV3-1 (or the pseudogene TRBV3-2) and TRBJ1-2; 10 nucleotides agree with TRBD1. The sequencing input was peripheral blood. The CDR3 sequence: CASSQGQGLNTF. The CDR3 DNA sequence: TGTGCCAGCAGCCAGGGACAGGGGCTCAACACCTTC.